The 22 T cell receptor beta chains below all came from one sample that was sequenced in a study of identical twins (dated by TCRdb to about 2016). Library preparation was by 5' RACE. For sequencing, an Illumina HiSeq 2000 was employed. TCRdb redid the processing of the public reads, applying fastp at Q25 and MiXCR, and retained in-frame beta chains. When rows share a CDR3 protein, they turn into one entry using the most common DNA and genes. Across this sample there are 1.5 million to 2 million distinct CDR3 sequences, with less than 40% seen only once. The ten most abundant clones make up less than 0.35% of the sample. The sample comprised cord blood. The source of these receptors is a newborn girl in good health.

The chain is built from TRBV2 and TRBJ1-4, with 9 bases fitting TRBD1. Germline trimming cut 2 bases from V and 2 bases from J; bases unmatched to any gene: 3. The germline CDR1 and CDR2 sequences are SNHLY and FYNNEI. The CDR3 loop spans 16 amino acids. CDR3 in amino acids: CASSETGGWTNEKLFF. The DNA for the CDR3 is TGTGCCAGCAGTGAAACAGGGGGCTGGACTAATGAAAAACTGTTTTTT.

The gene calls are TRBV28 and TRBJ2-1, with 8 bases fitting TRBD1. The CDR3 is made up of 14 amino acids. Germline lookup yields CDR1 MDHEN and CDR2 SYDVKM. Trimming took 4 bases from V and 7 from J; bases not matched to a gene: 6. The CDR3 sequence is CASSSPDRENEQFF. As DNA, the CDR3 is TGTGCCAGCAGTTCCCCGGACAGGGAGAATGAGCAGTTCTTC.

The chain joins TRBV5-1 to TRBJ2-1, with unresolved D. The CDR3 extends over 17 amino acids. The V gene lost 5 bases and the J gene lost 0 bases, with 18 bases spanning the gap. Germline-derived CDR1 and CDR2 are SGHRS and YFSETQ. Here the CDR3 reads CASRVSRDKSSYNEQFF. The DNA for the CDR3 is TGCGCCAGCAGGGTTAGTAGGGATAAGAGCTCCTACAATGAGCAGTTCTTC.

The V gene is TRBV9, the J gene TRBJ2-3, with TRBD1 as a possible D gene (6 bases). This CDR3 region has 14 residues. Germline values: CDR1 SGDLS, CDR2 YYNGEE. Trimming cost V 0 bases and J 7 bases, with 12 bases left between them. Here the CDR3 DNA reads TGTGCCAGCAGCGTAGGGAGAGGGGGTAATACGCAGTATTTT. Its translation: CASSVGRGGNTQYF.

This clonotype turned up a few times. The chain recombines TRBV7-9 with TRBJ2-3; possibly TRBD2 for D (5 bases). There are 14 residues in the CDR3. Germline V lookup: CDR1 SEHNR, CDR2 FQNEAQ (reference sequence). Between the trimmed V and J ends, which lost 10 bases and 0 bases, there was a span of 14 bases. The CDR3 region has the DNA TGTGCCATACAGTTCGGGATAAGCACAGATACGCAGTATTTT. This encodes CAIQFGISTDTQYF.

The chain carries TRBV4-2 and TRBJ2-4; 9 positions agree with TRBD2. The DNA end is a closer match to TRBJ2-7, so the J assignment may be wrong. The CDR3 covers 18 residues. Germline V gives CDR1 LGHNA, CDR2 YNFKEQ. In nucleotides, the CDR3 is TGTGCCAGCAGCCAAGATCTAGGTAGCGGGGGAGCGAGTTACGAGCAGTACTTC. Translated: CASSQDLGSGGASYEQYF.

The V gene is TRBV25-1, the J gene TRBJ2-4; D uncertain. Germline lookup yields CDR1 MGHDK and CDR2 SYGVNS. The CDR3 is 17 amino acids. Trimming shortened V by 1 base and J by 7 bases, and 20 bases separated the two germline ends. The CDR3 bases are TGTGCCAGCAGTGAATCCAGGCCTCAGGTGGCCGGGAACATTCAGTACTTC. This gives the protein CASSESRPQVAGNIQYF. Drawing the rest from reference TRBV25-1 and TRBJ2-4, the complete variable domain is EADIYQTPRYLVIGTGKKITLECSQTMGHDKMYWYQQDPGMELHLIHYSYGVNSTEKGDLSSESTVSRIRTEHFPLTLESARPSHTSQYLCASSESRPQVAGNIQYFGAGTRLSVL.

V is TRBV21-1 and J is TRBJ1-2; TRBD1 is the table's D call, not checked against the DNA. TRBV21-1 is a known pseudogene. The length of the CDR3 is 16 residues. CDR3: CASSLAGTGGSDGYTF. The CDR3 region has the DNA TGTGCCAGCAGCCTAGCGGGGACAGGAGGATCGGATGGCTACACCTTC.

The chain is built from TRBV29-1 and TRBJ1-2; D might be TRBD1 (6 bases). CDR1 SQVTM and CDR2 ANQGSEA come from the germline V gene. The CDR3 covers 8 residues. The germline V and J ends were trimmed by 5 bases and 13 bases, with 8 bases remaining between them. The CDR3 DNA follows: TGCAGCGTTACAGGGTCCACCTTC. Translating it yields CSVTGSTF.

CDR3 protein: CASSLQGNTDTQYF. The CDR3 nucleotides read TGCGCCAGCAGCTTACAGGGGAACACAGATACGCAGTATTTT. This chain uses TRBV5-1 with TRBJ2-3; 7 bases map to TRBD1. Germline V gives CDR1 SGHRS, CDR2 YFSETQ. V trimming: 2 bases; J trimming: 2 bases; junction bases outside the gene matches: 2. This CDR3 region has 14 residues.

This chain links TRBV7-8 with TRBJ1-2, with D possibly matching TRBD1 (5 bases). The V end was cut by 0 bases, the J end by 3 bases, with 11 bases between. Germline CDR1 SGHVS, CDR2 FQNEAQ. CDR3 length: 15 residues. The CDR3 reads CASSLAGRADYGYTF. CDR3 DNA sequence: TGTGCCAGCAGCTTAGCCGGCAGGGCGGACTATGGCTACACCTTC.

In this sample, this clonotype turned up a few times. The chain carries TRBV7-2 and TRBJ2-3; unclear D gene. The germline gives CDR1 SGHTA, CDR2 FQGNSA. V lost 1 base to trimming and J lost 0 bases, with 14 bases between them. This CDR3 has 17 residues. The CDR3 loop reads CASSLEETRSSTDTQYF. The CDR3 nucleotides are TGTGCCAGCAGCTTAGAGGAGACTCGCTCTAGCACAGATACGCAGTATTTT.

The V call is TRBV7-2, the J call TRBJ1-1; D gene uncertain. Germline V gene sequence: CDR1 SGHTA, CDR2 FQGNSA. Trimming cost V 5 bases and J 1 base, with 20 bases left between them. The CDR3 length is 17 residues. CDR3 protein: CASSLGTPHRGNTEAFF. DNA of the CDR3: TGTGCCAGCAGCCTGGGTACACCCCACCGGGGGAACACTGAAGCTTTCTTT.

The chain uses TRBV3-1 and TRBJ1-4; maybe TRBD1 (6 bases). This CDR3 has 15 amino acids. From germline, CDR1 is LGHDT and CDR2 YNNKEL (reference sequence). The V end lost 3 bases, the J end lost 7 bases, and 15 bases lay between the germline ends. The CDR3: CASSQPSGAAEKLFF. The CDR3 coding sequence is TGTGCCAGCAGCCAGCCGTCAGGGGCGGCTGAAAAACTGTTTTTT. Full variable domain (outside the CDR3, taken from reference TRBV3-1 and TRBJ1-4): DTAVSQTPKYLVTQMGNDKSIKCEQNLGHDTMYWYKQDSKKFLKIMFSYNNKELIINETVPNRFSPKSPDKAHLNLHINSLELGDSAVYFCASSQPSGAAEKLFFGSGTQLSVL.

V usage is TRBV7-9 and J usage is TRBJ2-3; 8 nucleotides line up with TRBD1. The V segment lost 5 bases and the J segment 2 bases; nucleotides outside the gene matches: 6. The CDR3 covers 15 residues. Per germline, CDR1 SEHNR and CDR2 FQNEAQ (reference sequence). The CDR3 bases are TGTGCCAGCAGCGGCCGGACAGGGAACACAGATACGCAGTATTTT. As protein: CASSGRTGNTDTQYF.

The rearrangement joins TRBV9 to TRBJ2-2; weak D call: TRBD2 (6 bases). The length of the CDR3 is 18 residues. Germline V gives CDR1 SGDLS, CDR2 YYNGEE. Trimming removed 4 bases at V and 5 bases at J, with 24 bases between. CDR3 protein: CASSRKGTQGLRTGELFF. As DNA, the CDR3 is TGTGCCAGCAGCCGAAAAGGTACCCAGGGACTCCGGACCGGGGAGCTGTTTTTT.

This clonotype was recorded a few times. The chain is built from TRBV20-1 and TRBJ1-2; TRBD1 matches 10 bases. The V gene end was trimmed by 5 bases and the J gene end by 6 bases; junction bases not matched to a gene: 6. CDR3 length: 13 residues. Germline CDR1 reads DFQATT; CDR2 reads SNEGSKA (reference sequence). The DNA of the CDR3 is TGCAGTGCTCGTTCCGGGACAGGGGATGGCTACACCTTC. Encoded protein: CSARSGTGDGYTF.

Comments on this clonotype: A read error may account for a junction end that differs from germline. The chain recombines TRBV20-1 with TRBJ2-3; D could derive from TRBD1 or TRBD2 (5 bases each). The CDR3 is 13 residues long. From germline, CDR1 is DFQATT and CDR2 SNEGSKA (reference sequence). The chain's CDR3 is CSAPTARGDAQYF. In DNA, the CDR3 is TGCAGTGCACCGACAGCCCGGGGAGATGCGCAGTATTTT.

CDR3: CASSLGFSGPTPKETQYF. DNA for the CDR3: TGTGCCAGCAGTTTAGGGTTTTCGGGACCCACTCCTAAAGAGACCCAGTACTTC. V is TRBV12-3 or TRBV12-4 and J is TRBJ2-5, with D perhaps given as TRBD1 or TRBD2 (5 bases each). V lost 1 base and J 3 bases, leaving 21 bases between the germline ends. The CDR3 runs to 18 residues.

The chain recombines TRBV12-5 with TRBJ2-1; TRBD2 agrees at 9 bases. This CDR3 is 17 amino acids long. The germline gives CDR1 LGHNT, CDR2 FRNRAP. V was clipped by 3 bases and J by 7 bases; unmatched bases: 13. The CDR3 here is CASGLVIAGGARNEQFF. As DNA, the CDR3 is TGTGCTAGTGGTTTAGTCATTGCGGGAGGGGCGAGGAATGAGCAGTTCTTC.

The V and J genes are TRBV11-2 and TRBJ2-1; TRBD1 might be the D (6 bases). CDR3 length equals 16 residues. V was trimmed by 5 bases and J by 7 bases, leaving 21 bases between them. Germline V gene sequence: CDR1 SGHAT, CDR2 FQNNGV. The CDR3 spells CASSPARGRSYNEQFF. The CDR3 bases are TGTGCCAGCAGCCCGGCCAGGGGAAGGAGTTATAATGAGCAGTTCTTC.

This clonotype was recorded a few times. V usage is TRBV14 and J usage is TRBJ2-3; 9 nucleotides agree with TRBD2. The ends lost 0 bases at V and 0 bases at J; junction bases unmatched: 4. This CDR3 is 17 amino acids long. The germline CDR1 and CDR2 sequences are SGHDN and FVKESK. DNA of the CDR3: TGTGCCAGCAGCCAAGAAGGACTAGCGTCTAGCACAGATACGCAGTATTTT. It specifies CASSQEGLASSTDTQYF.